The 3 T cell receptor beta chains given below trace back to one sample, sequenced in a study of beta chain features in type 1 diabetes. As every portion of the isolated RNA was reverse transcribed, the sequencing read expressed TCRB transcripts. Libraries were prepared by immunoSEQ multiplex PCR; TCRdb keeps only in-frame clonotypes and omits some of them. The sample records 130,000 or so clones, 9% to 10% being singletons. The sample taken for sequencing was central memory CD4+ T cells from blood. These receptors originate from a woman aged 40 to 50 in good health.

This clone was counted ten times or more. The V call is TRBV4-3, the J call TRBJ1-2; 12 bases align to TRBD1. This CDR3 is 13 amino acids long. Losses at the gene ends were 4 bases for V and 8 bases for J; bases not matched to a gene: 2. Germline loops: CDR1 LGHNA, CDR2 YSLEER. The CDR3 DNA is TGCGCCAGCAGCCGGGACAGGGGGCAGGGCTACACCTTC. Its protein product is CASSRDRGQGYTF.

This clone was seen many times. The chain joins TRBV2 to TRBJ2-1, with D maybe TRBD2 (6 bases). V was trimmed by 6 bases and J by 15 bases, leaving 15 bases between them. The CDR3 is 11 amino acids. CDR1 is SNHLY and CDR2 is FYNNEI in the germline V gene. The CDR3 region is CASRSRDSPFF. The CDR3 DNA sequence: TGTGCCAGCAGATCCCGGGACTCCCCGTTCTTC.

This clone was seen a handful of times. V usage is TRBV5-4 and J usage is TRBJ1-2, with TRBD1 identical over 8 bases. Germline CDR1 reads SGHNT; CDR2 reads YYREEE (reference sequence). Trimming removed 4 bases from V and 6 bases from J; junction bases left unmatched: 5. CDR3 length: 13 residues. CDR3 nucleotides: TGTGCCAGCAGCCCAACAGGGGGGGATGGCTACACCTTC. It translates to CASSPTGGDGYTF. Using reference TRBV5-4 and TRBJ1-2 for the parts outside the CDR3, the full variable domain is ETGVTQSPTHLIKTRGQQVTLRCSSQSGHNTVSWYQQALGQGPQFIFQYYREEENGRGNFPPRFSGLQFPNYSSELNVNALELDDSALYLCASSPTGGDGYTFGSGTRLTVV.